This passage covers 23 T cell receptor beta chains from one sample sequenced in a study of blood T cell repertoires in COVID-19. Data came from immunoSEQ multiplex PCR; TCRdb stores just in-frame clones and leaves some out. The sample has 55,000 to 80,000 clones, 85% to 90% seen once. The source material was peripheral blood. The source is a middle-aged man with acute or convalescent COVID-19.

The gene calls are TRBV4-1 and TRBJ1-1; D is possibly TRBD1 (5 bases). This CDR3 is 16 amino acids long. Germline V gives CDR1 MGHRA, CDR2 YSYEKL. Trimming stripped 4 bases from V and 0 bases from J, with 15 bases between. This CDR3 reads CASSPARGSVNTEAFF. The CDR3 DNA reads as TGCGCCAGCAGCCCCGCACGGGGGTCCGTGAACACTGAAGCTTTCTTT.

The chain uses TRBV6-2 or TRBV6-3 and TRBJ2-2; TRBD2 matches at 14 bases. Trimming cost V 5 bases and J 0 bases; bases outside gene matches: 2. Germline V CDR1 and CDR2: MNHEY, SVGEGT. CDR3 length: 17 amino acids. CDR3 nucleotides: TGTGCCAGCAGTCAGACTAGCGGGAGGGCGAACACCGGGGAGCTGTTTTTT. This codes for CASSQTSGRANTGELFF.

This clone was picked up one time. The chain recombines TRBV12-3 or TRBV12-4 with TRBJ1-1; 8 nucleotides match TRBD1. The CDR3 consists of 13 residues. V shed 7 bases, J shed 5 bases, and the junction held 6 bases outside the gene matches. The CDR3 protein is CASNRGSWTEAFF. The CDR3 DNA reads TGTGCCAGCAACAGGGGGAGTTGGACTGAAGCTTTCTTT.

The J gene is TRBJ2-3, the V gene TRBV28; 8 bases map to TRBD2. V lost 5 bases, J lost 1 base, and 5 bases stayed unmatched. The CDR3 length is 15 residues. Germline CDR1 MDHEN, CDR2 SYDVKM. For the CDR3, the DNA is TGTGCCAGCAGTCCCGGCGGGAGGCGCACAGATACGCAGTATTTT. Residues: CASSPGGRRTDTQYF.

This clone was seen a single time. This chain connects TRBV6-5 to TRBJ2-1; 7 bases align to TRBD1. Germline loops: CDR1 MNHEY, CDR2 SVGAGI. V shed 5 bases, J shed 1 base, and the junction held 5 bases outside the gene matches. The CDR3 has 15 residues. The CDR3 DNA is TGTGCCAGCAGTACCGGGGACAGATCCTACAATGAGCAGTTCTTC. It specifies CASSTGDRSYNEQFF.

The rearrangement links TRBV2 to TRBJ2-1; 7 nucleotides match TRBD1. The CDR3 covers 13 residues. The germline gives CDR1 SNHLY, CDR2 FYNNEI. V trimming: 11 bases; J trimming: 6 bases; junction bases outside the gene matches: 10. The CDR3 sequence: CAGTGTALNEQFF. CDR3 DNA sequence: TGTGCCGGGACCGGGACAGCCCTCAATGAGCAGTTCTTC.

Written as DNA, the CDR3 is TGTGCCAGCCTTCTCCAGGGCGCAGATACGCAGTATTTT. Protein: CASLLQGADTQYF. V and J are TRBV12-3 or TRBV12-4 and TRBJ2-3, with D perhaps matching TRBD1 (5 bases). The CDR3 has 13 residues. Trimming took off 8 bases at V and 4 bases at J, with 13 bases between the two ends.

This clone showed up just once. This chain connects TRBV19 to TRBJ2-3; 12 nucleotides agree with TRBD2. Unmatched junction bases numbered 15, after V lost 5 bases and J lost 3 bases. CDR3 length equals 19 residues. Germline V CDR1 and CDR2: LNHDA, SQIVND (reference sequence). In DNA form, the CDR3 reads TGTGCCAGTAGTGTCCGACTAGCGGGAGCCCCAAAAGGGACAGATACGCAGTATTTT. Amino acids: CASSVRLAGAPKGTDTQYF.

This clone occurred once. The rearrangement links TRBV7-2 to TRBJ2-5; 7 nucleotides line up with TRBD1. CDR3 size: 14 residues. Trimming at V came to 7 bases and at J to 5 bases, leaving 10 bases not matched to a gene. Germline V CDR1 and CDR2: SGHTA, FQGNSA. The CDR3 loop is CASTTTGLQETQYF. In DNA form, the CDR3 reads TGTGCCAGCACAACGACAGGGCTGCAGGAGACCCAGTACTTC.

The chain is built from TRBV30 and TRBJ2-1, with D possibly TRBD2 on 5 matching bases. Trimming pared 0 bases from V and 14 bases from J, leaving 20 bases between. The CDR3 consists of 14 residues. Germline CDR1 is GTSNPN and CDR2 is SVGIG (reference sequence). CDR3: CAWSVSRTGSTEFF. The CDR3 DNA is TGTGCCTGGAGTGTAAGCAGGACTGGATCTACGGAGTTCTTC. The full variable domain, its missing parts supplied by reference TRBV30 and TRBJ2-1, is SQTIHQWPATLVQPVGSPLSLECTVEGTSNPNLYWYRQAAGRGLQLLFYSVGIGQISSEVPQNLSASRPQDRQFILSSKKLLLSDSGFYLCAWSVSRTGSTEFFGPGTRLTVL.

On this clone itself: Other DNA sequences of this sample code for an identical CDR3. The chain combines TRBV18 with TRBJ1-1; D not resolved. Per germline, CDR1 KGHSH and CDR2 LQKENI. The CDR3 loop spans 14 amino acids. Between the trimmed V and J ends, which lost 1 base and 1 base, there was a span of 7 bases. Written as DNA, the CDR3 is TGTGCCAGCTCACCACGTACAGAGAACACTGAAGCTTTCTTT. Translated, it gives CASSPRTENTEAFF.

This chain uses TRBV7-3 with TRBJ1-1; D gene unclear. Looked up from germline, CDR1 is SGHTA and CDR2 is FQGTGA. V lost 5 bases and J lost 0, with 10 bases in between. The CDR3 has 14 amino acids. The CDR3 sequence: CASSPGLLNTEAFF. CDR3 DNA: TGTGCCAGCAGCCCTGGGCTCTTGAACACTGAAGCTTTCTTT. The complete variable domain, with remaining parts taken from reference TRBV7-3 and TRBJ1-1, reads GAGVSQTPSNKVTEKGKYVELRCDPISGHTALYWYRQSLGQGPEFLIYFQGTGAADDSGLPNDRFFAVRPEGSVSTLKIQRTERGDSAVYLCASSPGLLNTEAFFGQGTRLTVV.

The gene calls are TRBV10-3 and TRBJ1-1; no firm D call. The CDR3 consists of 11 residues. CDR1 is ENHRY and CDR2 is SYGVKD in the germline V gene. Trimming cost V 8 bases and J 7 bases, with 11 bases left between them. The CDR3: CAIAGANEAFF. CDR3 nucleotide sequence: TGTGCCATCGCTGGAGCTAATGAAGCTTTCTTT.

Written as DNA, the CDR3 is TGTGCCAGCAGCCCCCTCTATGGCTACACCTTC. Its protein is CASSPLYGYTF. The chain combines TRBV11-2 with TRBJ1-2; D unresolved. Germline lookup yields CDR1 SGHAT and CDR2 FQNNGV. The V and J ends lost 5 bases and 4 bases respectively, with 5 bases between them. The CDR3 consists of 11 residues. Variable domain in full (rest from reference TRBV11-2 and TRBJ1-2): EAGVAQSPRYKIIEKRQSVAFWCNPISGHATLYWYQQILGQGPKLLIQFQNNGVVDDSQLPKDRFSAERLKGVDSTLKIQPAKLEDSAVYLCASSPLYGYTFGSGTRLTVV.

V is TRBV28 and J is TRBJ2-7, with TRBD1 as a possible D gene (5 bases). V was clipped by 5 bases and J by 3 bases, with 26 bases between them. The CDR3 runs 18 residues. Germline values: CDR1 MDHEN, CDR2 SYDVKM. The DNA for the CDR3 is TGTGCCAGCAGTAATCCCTCAGGGCCGAACAGTCCAAACTACGAGCAGTACTTC. Encoded protein: CASSNPSGPNSPNYEQYF.

In this sample, this clone turned up once. The CDR3 bases are TGCGCCAGCAGCCAAGCAGGGATCGGACTAACCTCCACAGATACGCAGTATTTT. Translation gives CASSQAGIGLTSTDTQYF. This chain uses TRBV4-1 with TRBJ2-3; the D gene is possibly TRBD2 (6 bases). The CDR3 covers 18 residues. V dropped 1 base and J dropped 2 bases, with 19 bases sitting between them. The germline V gene has CDR1 MGHRA and CDR2 YSYEKL.

The chain employs TRBV5-4 and TRBJ2-7, with D tentatively TRBD1 (6 bases). Germline CDR1 and CDR2: SGHNT and YYREEE (reference sequence). V shed 2 bases and J shed 1 base, with 13 bases lying between them. This CDR3 region has 15 residues. CDR3 sequence reads: CASSLQGALSYEQYV. As DNA, the CDR3 is TGTGCCAGCAGCTTACAGGGTGCATTGTCCTACGAGCAGTACGTC.

The chain recombines TRBV19 with TRBJ2-2, with 10 bases matching TRBD2. With V trimmed by 3 bases and J by 4 bases, 11 bases remained unmatched. CDR3 length: 18 amino acids. CDR1 is LNHDA and CDR2 is SQIVND in the germline V gene (reference sequence). CDR3 DNA sequence: TGTGCCAGTAGTATTCTAGCGGGAGCACGTGGACTCACCGGGGAGCTGTTTTTT. Translation: CASSILAGARGLTGELFF.

This rearrangement joins TRBV24-1 to TRBJ2-2, with TRBD1 matching over 8 bases. V gave up 3 bases and J gave up 6 bases; unmatched junction bases: 8. Germline assignment: CDR1 KGHDR and CDR2 SFDVKD. CDR3 size: 16 residues. The CDR3 DNA follows: TGTGCCACCAGTGATCGCGGATCGGACAGGGCCGGGGAGCTGTTTTTT. Translated: CATSDRGSDRAGELFF.

This clone was seen more than once but under ten times. The chain carries TRBV9 and TRBJ1-3; the D is unclear. CDR1 SGDLS and CDR2 YYNGEE come from the germline V gene. This CDR3 is built from 16 residues. V lost 2 bases to trimming and J lost 0 bases, with 12 bases between them. Here the CDR3 reads CASSVQSHASGNTIYF. CDR3 nucleotide sequence: TGTGCCAGCAGCGTCCAATCACATGCCTCTGGAAACACCATATATTTT.

The rearrangement joins TRBV4-3 to TRBJ1-2; TRBD1 matches 8 bases. V lost 1 base to trimming and J lost 7 bases; unmatched junction nucleotides: 8. Germline values: CDR1 LGHNA, CDR2 YSLEER. The CDR3 has 15 residues. CDR3 residues: CASSQGRTGRFGYTF. The DNA for the CDR3 is TGCGCCAGCAGCCAAGGACGGACAGGGAGGTTTGGCTACACCTTC.

The V and J genes are TRBV6-5 and TRBJ1-5, with 7 nucleotides matching TRBD1. The CDR3 covers 15 residues. Trimming removed 0 bases from V and 2 bases from J; junction bases left unmatched: 1. Per germline, CDR1 MNHEY and CDR2 SVGAGI. CDR3 coding DNA: TGTGCCAGCAGTTACTCTACAGGGGGCAATCAGCCCCAGCATTTT. Residues: CASSYSTGGNQPQHF.

V and J are TRBV7-2 and TRBJ1-5; 8 positions agree with TRBD1. Germline loops: CDR1 SGHTA, CDR2 FQGNSA. The CDR3 has 16 amino acids. J lost 3 bases, V lost 4 bases, and 8 bases had no gene match. CDR3 residues: CASSSTGTGSNQPQHF. CDR3 nucleotides: TGTGCCAGCAGCTCCACCGGGACAGGCTCCAATCAGCCCCAGCATTTT.